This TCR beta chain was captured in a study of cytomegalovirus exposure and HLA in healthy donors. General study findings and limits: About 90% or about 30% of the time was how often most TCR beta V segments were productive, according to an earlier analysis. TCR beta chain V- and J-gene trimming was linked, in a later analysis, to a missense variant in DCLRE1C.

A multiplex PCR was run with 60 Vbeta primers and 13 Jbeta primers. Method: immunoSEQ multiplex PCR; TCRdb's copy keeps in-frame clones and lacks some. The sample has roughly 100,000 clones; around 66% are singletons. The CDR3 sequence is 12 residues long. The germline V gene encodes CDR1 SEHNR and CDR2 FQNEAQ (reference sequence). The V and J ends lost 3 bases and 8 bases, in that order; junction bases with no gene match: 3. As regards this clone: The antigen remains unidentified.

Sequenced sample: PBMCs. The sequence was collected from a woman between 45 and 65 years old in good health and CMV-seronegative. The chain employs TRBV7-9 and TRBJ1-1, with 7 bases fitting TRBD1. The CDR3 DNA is TGTGCCAGCAGCTTGACAGGGCCCGAAGCTTTCTTT. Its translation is CASSLTGPEAFF.